The clone carrying this TCR beta chain was detected once. The sample comes from a study of blood T cell repertoires in COVID-19. Assay: immunoSEQ multiplex PCR; the TCRdb copy retains only in-frame clones and omits some. The data contain about 140,000 clones, roughly 80% of them singletons. V gave up 5 bases and J gave up 10 bases; unmatched junction bases: 11. The CDR3 extends over 16 amino acids. In germline, CDR1 is LNHDA, CDR2 SQIVND (reference sequence). The source of this sequence is a man between 50 and 59 years old with acute or convalescent COVID-19. The sequenced sample consisted of peripheral blood. V is TRBV19 and J is TRBJ1-6; 10 positions agree with TRBD1. CDR3 protein: CASSFDSGTGDSPLHF. In nucleotides, the CDR3 is TGTGCCAGTAGTTTCGACTCCGGGACAGGGGACTCACCCCTCCACTTT.